The next 18 T cell receptor beta chains were all read from a single sample in a study of blood T cell repertoires in COVID-19. Sequencing was performed with immunoSEQ multiplex PCR; in TCRdb, only in-frame clones are kept and a portion is missing. The sample gives some 160,000 clones, about 86% of which show up once; roughly a fifth is in the top ten. Input material: peripheral blood. All receptors derive from an older woman who had recovered from COVID-19.

This clone was counted between two and nine times. The rearrangement links TRBV30 to TRBJ1-2; 12 bases are a match to TRBD1. V was pared by 5 bases and J by 8 bases, with 6 bases of the junction left unmatched. CDR3 length equals 13 residues. Germline V lookup: CDR1 GTSNPN, CDR2 SVGIG (reference sequence). CDR3 nucleotide sequence: TGTGCCTGGGGCGGGACAGGGGGCTGGGGCTACACCTTC. Translated, it gives CAWGGTGGWGYTF.

This clone was seen more than once but under ten times. The rearrangement links TRBV29-1 to TRBJ2-3; TRBD2 matches at 14 bases. Germline loops: CDR1 SQVTM, CDR2 ANQGSEA. V lost 4 bases to trimming and J lost 2 bases; unmatched junction nucleotides: 8. The CDR3 consists of 17 residues. The DNA of the CDR3 is TGCAGCGTTGTGGGGGGACTAGCGGGGGCCGACACAGATACGCAGTATTTT. Protein product: CSVVGGLAGADTDTQYF.

This clone has just one count. The sample carries other DNA sequences with the same CDR3. V and J are TRBV9 and TRBJ2-5; D perhaps matches TRBD1 (6 bases). CDR3 size: 13 residues. Germline V gene sequence: CDR1 SGDLS, CDR2 YYNGEE. The ends were cut back, 0 bases at V and 4 bases at J, with 7 bases in the middle. CDR3 region: CASSVGGGETQYF. The DNA of the CDR3 is TGTGCCAGCAGCGTAGGAGGGGGAGAGACCCAGTACTTC.

The chain has TRBV25-1 and TRBJ2-5, with 7 nucleotides matching TRBD2. The CDR3 runs 15 residues. The ends lost 1 base at V and 2 bases at J; junction bases unmatched: 4. CDR1 is MGHDK, CDR2 SYGVNS, per germline. CDR3 coding DNA: TGTGCCAGCAGTGAATGGGAGGGATATCAAGAGACCCAGTACTTC. Translated, it gives CASSEWEGYQETQYF.

This clone was seen a handful of times. V usage is TRBV6-2 or TRBV6-3 and J usage is TRBJ2-1; 12 nucleotides match TRBD1. The length of the CDR3 is 18 residues. V lost 5 bases, J lost 8 bases, and 16 bases stayed unmatched. CDR1 MNHEY and CDR2 SVGEGT come from the germline V gene. The DNA of the CDR3 is TGTGCCAGCAGTCAGGCCCGACTGGGACAGGGGGCTCTTGATGAGCAGTTCTTC. Residues: CASSQARLGQGALDEQFF.

The CDR3 nucleotides are TGTGCCAGCAGTACTCCCACGGGGCCCCAGCATTTT. Its protein product is CASSTPTGPQHF. This chain uses TRBV6-6 with TRBJ1-5; D gene unclear. This CDR3 comprises 12 residues. Germline lookup yields CDR1 MNHNY and CDR2 SVGAGI (reference sequence). Trimming shortened V by 5 bases and J by 9 bases, and 11 bases separated the two germline ends.

This chain links TRBV11-2 with TRBJ2-7; D gene ambiguous. The V gene lost 5 bases and the J gene lost 1 base, with 6 bases spanning the gap. The CDR3 spans 12 residues. Germline V gene data show CDR1 as SGHAT and CDR2 as FQNNGV. CDR3 nucleotide sequence: TGTGCCAGCAGCCTGTCGTCCTACGAGCAGTACTTC. Residues: CASSLSSYEQYF.

The rearrangement joins TRBV10-1 to TRBJ1-5; 8 nucleotides line up with TRBD1. J was trimmed by 3 bases and V by 6 bases; bases with no gene match: 7. The CDR3 is 15 amino acids. CDR1 is WNHNN and CDR2 is SYGVQD in the germline V gene (reference sequence). As DNA, the CDR3 is TGCGCCAGCAGCGACACAGGGGGACCCAATCAGCCCCAGCATTTT. Translating gives CASSDTGGPNQPQHF.

The rearrangement uses TRBV10-3 and TRBJ2-3; no clear D. V was clipped by 3 bases and J by 0 bases, with 7 bases between them. The germline V gene encodes CDR1 ENHRY and CDR2 SYGVKD. The CDR3 is 14 amino acids. CDR3 in amino acids: CAISDPTSTDTQYF. The CDR3 DNA sequence: TGTGCCATCAGTGACCCCACTAGCACAGATACGCAGTATTTT.

The chain has TRBV30 and TRBJ2-2; D perhaps matches TRBD2 (6 bases). This CDR3 region has 15 residues. V lost 4 bases to trimming and J lost 6 bases, with 18 bases between them. Germline values: CDR1 GTSNPN, CDR2 SVGIG (reference sequence). The CDR3 DNA is TGTGCCTGGAAGCCCTTGGGGGGAGGCCCCGGGGAGCTGTTTTTT. It codes for CAWKPLGGGPGELFF.

There are a few counts of this clone. The chain uses TRBV4-1 and TRBJ1-2; TRBD1 might be the D (6 bases). The CDR3 is made up of 14 amino acids. V dropped 4 bases and J dropped 4 bases, with 13 bases sitting between them. CDR1 MGHRA and CDR2 YSYEKL come from the germline V gene. Here the CDR3 DNA reads TGCGCCAGCAGCCCCGGACCAGGGGCCTATGGCTACACCTTC. This codes for CASSPGPGAYGYTF.

The chain couples TRBV3-1 (or the pseudogene TRBV3-2) to TRBJ1-3; 10 bases map to TRBD1. Looked up from germline, CDR1 is LGHDT and CDR2 is YNNKEL (reference sequence). The CDR3 consists of 17 residues. The V and J ends lost 4 bases and 6 bases, in that order; junction bases with no gene match: 12. The CDR3 region is CASSPGTGAGLTNTIYF. DNA for the CDR3: TGTGCCAGCAGCCCCGGGACAGGGGCCGGATTGACAAACACCATATATTTT.

The chain is built from TRBV7-2 and TRBJ1-5; TRBD1 aligns across 7 bases. The CDR3 spans 16 residues. Germline V gives CDR1 SGHTA, CDR2 FQGNSA. Trimming cost V 6 bases and J 3 bases; bases outside gene matches: 11. The chain's CDR3 is CASSSQAGQLNQPQHF. CDR3 DNA sequence: TGTGCCAGCAGTTCGCAGGCGGGACAGCTCAATCAGCCCCAGCATTTT.

Concerning this clone: The junction and the germline gene differ at one end; a read error may be behind it. This chain links TRBV4-2 with TRBJ2-6, with D perhaps matching TRBD1 (5 bases). This CDR3 has 13 residues. Germline loops: CDR1 LGHNA, CDR2 YNFKEQ. CDR3 coding DNA: TGTGCCAGCAGCCCCTCTGGGGCCAACGTCCGGACTTTC. Amino acids: CASSPSGANVRTF.

CDR3 residues: CASSTSGTGTEAFF. The CDR3 DNA follows: TGTGCCAGTAGTACCTCTGGGACAGGGACTGAAGCTTTCTTT. This chain uses TRBV19 with TRBJ1-1, with 9 bases identical to TRBD1. From germline, CDR1 is LNHDA and CDR2 SQIVND (reference sequence). V gave up 4 bases and J gave up 5 bases; unmatched junction bases: 5. The CDR3 extends over 14 amino acids.

V gene TRBV7-2 combines with J gene TRBJ1-1, with D perhaps matching TRBD1 (5 bases). CDR1 and CDR2 (germline): SGHTA, FQGNSA. CDR3 size: 14 residues. Trimming removed 1 base from V and 5 bases from J, with 11 bases in between. In DNA form, the CDR3 reads TGTGCCAGCAGCTTAGGGGCAGGGAGGACTGAAGCTTTCTTT. This sequence encodes CASSLGAGRTEAFF.

This clone was detected only once. The chain recombines TRBV6-2 or TRBV6-3 with TRBJ1-5; D is uncertain. V gave up 5 bases and J gave up 11 bases, with 10 bases separating them. The CDR3 spans 11 residues. Germline CDR1 and CDR2: MNHEY and SVGEGT. The CDR3 is CASSSRVTQHF. The CDR3 nucleotides read TGTGCCAGCAGTAGCCGAGTGACCCAGCATTTT.

The J gene is TRBJ1-2, the V gene TRBV5-8; the D is unclear. CDR3 length: 13 amino acids. Per the germline V gene, CDR1 is SGHTS and CDR2 is YDEGEE. V lost 1 base, J lost 8 bases, and 12 bases lay in between. The CDR3 here is CASSLFPLRGYTF. The CDR3 DNA is TGTGCCAGCAGCTTGTTTCCGCTTCGGGGCTACACCTTC.